This entry lists 25 T cell receptor beta chains sequenced from one sample in a study of identical twins. Using its own MiXCR run on the 5' RACE reads, TCRdb lists one record per CDR3 protein. This table has some 460,000 distinct CDR3 sequences, 14% appearing once. The data were also submitted as part of a second study, on yellow fever vaccine responses in identical twins.

Sequencing was done on a sample of CD4+ T cells sorted from blood. Receptors originate from a woman under 30 in good health.

This clonotype was seen more than once but under ten times. CDR3 sequence reads: CASSPPPQTSYQETQYF. For the CDR3, the DNA is TGTGCCAGCAGCCCTCCCCCTCAAACCTCGTACCAAGAGACCCAGTACTTC. The genes are TRBV5-4 and TRBJ2-5, with D unresolved. The CDR3 has 17 residues. V lost 4 bases and J lost 0, with 19 bases in between. Germline loops: CDR1 SGHNT, CDR2 YYREEE (reference sequence). The full variable domain, completed using reference TRBV5-4 and TRBJ2-5, is ETGVTQSPTHLIKTRGQQVTLRCSSQSGHNTVSWYQQALGQGPQFIFQYYREEENGRGNFPPRFSGLQFPNYSSELNVNALELDDSALYLCASSPPPQTSYQETQYFGPGTRLLVL.

The J gene is TRBJ2-4, the V gene TRBV28; the D gene is possibly TRBD2 (5 bases). CDR3 length: 16 amino acids. Per the germline V gene, CDR1 is MDHEN and CDR2 is SYDVKM. Between the trimmed V and J ends, which lost 4 bases and 3 bases, there was a span of 16 bases. CDR3 nucleotides: TGTGCCAGCAGTTCCCCTACATACGGGGTCAAAAACATTCAGTACTTC. This gives the protein CASSSPTYGVKNIQYF.

The chain uses TRBV20-1 and TRBJ2-7; TRBD2 aligns across 11 bases. Trimming removed 5 bases from V and 6 bases from J; junction bases left unmatched: 6. The CDR3 is 13 residues long. CDR1 and CDR2 from the germline V gene are DFQATT and SNEGSKA (reference sequence). DNA of the CDR3: TGCAGTGCTGCCGGACTAGCGGGTTTCGAGCAGTACTTC. This codes for CSAAGLAGFEQYF.

There are a few counts of this clonotype. The rearrangement links TRBV9 to TRBJ1-6; D might be TRBD1 (5 bases). The ends were cut back, 0 bases at V and 7 bases at J, with 11 bases in the middle. The CDR3 consists of 15 residues. Germline V gene lookup returns CDR1 SGDLS and CDR2 YYNGEE. CDR3 sequence reads: CASSVDLGRNSPLHF. The CDR3 DNA reads TGTGCCAGCAGCGTAGATCTGGGACGCAATTCACCCCTCCACTTT.

V gene TRBV25-1 combines with J gene TRBJ2-7, with a tentative D call TRBD2 (6 bases). The CDR3 is 13 residues long. V shed 3 bases and J shed 6 bases, with 12 bases lying between them. Germline V gives CDR1 MGHDK, CDR2 SYGVNS. Written as DNA, the CDR3 is TGTGCCAGCAGTGAGTCTCTGGGGGGCGAGCAGTACTTC. This translates into CASSESLGGEQYF.

The gene calls are TRBV20-1 and TRBJ2-3, with 12 bases fitting TRBD2. Germline values: CDR1 DFQATT, CDR2 SNEGSKA (reference sequence). J gave up 0 bases and V 3 bases, and 4 bases lay outside the gene matches. The CDR3 is 16 residues long. DNA for the CDR3: TGCAGTGCTAGTTACCTAGCGGGGGGGAGCACAGATACGCAGTATTTT. This translates into CSASYLAGGSTDTQYF.

With respect to this clonotype: A read error may produce the germline difference seen at one junction end. This chain uses TRBV10-2 with TRBJ2-5, with D perhaps being TRBD1 or TRBD2 (6 bases each). This CDR3 is built from 12 residues. Germline-derived CDR1 and CDR2 are WSHSY and SAAADI. The CDR3 reads CASSDGGAHPNF. The CDR3 DNA follows: TGCGCCAGCAGTGACGGGGGCGCCCACCCCAACTTC.

This CDR3 is CASSPPRGLGQETQYF. The CDR3 coding sequence is TGCGCCAGCAGCCCGCCGCGGGGACTAGGGCAAGAGACCCAGTACTTC. The chain links TRBV4-3 to TRBJ2-5, with 8 bases aligning to TRBD2. Trimming cost V 4 bases and J 2 bases; bases outside gene matches: 9. Germline V gene sequence: CDR1 LGHNA, CDR2 YSLEER. This CDR3 spans 16 amino acids.

This clonotype was seen a few times. DNA for the CDR3: TGTGCCAGCAGCTTACGACAGGGGAGCGGCTACACCTTC. Its protein is CASSLRQGSGYTF. The rearrangement links TRBV7-3 to TRBJ1-2, with TRBD1 matching over 8 bases. CDR1 SGHTA and CDR2 FQGTGA come from the germline V gene. J gave up 8 bases and V 2 bases, and 4 bases lay outside the gene matches. CDR3 size: 13 residues. The entire variable domain, with the rest obtained from reference TRBV7-3 and TRBJ1-2, is as follows: GAGVSQTPSNKVTEKGKYVELRCDPISGHTALYWYRQSLGQGPEFLIYFQGTGAADDSGLPNDRFFAVRPEGSVSTLKIQRTERGDSAVYLCASSLRQGSGYTFGSGTRLTVV.

The V call is TRBV7-2, the J call TRBJ2-6; the D call may be TRBD1 or TRBD2 (6 bases each). With 2 bases removed from V and 0 bases from J, the gap between germline ends came to 11 bases. Germline loops: CDR1 SGHTA, CDR2 FQGNSA. CDR3 length: 17 residues. The CDR3 DNA sequence: TGTGCCAGCAGCTTAATCGGGGGCTACTCTGGGGCCAACGTCCTGACTTTC. Translating it yields CASSLIGGYSGANVLTF.

The CDR3 DNA sequence: TGTGCCATCAGTGAGAGGGGGGAGCCCAACTATGGCTACACCTTC. Translation gives CAISERGEPNYGYTF. J is TRBJ1-2 and V is TRBV10-3; D possibly corresponds to TRBD1 (6 bases). V was cut by 2 bases and J by 2 bases, with 12 bases left in between. Looked up from germline, CDR1 is ENHRY and CDR2 is SYGVKD. This CDR3 contains 15 residues.

This clonotype was seen a few times. The V call is TRBV28, the J call TRBJ2-5, with D perhaps matching TRBD2 (5 bases). CDR1 is MDHEN, CDR2 SYDVKM, per germline. V dropped 6 bases and J dropped 10 bases, with 15 bases sitting between them. The CDR3 is made up of 12 amino acids. The CDR3 coding sequence is TGTGCCAGCAGCCAGAACGGGGTGGGCCAGTACTTC. Protein sequence: CASSQNGVGQYF.

This clonotype was picked up many times. The rearrangement joins TRBV5-1 to TRBJ2-1, with TRBD2 matching 10 bases. Germline V gene sequence: CDR1 SGHRS, CDR2 YFSETQ. The length of the CDR3 is 15 residues. V lost 4 bases, J lost 3 bases, and 4 bases stayed unmatched. Written as DNA, the CDR3 is TGCGCCAGCAGCCCCGGACTAGCGGACTACAATGAGCAGTTCTTC. Residues: CASSPGLADYNEQFF.

This clonotype was observed a handful of times. The V gene is TRBV6-1, the J gene TRBJ2-1; 8 nucleotides agree with TRBD2. This CDR3 has 16 amino acids. The trim removed 2 bases at V and 4 bases at J, leaving 7 bases unmatched. Per germline, CDR1 MNHNS and CDR2 SASEGT. In DNA form, the CDR3 reads TGTGCCAGCAGTGAATCTCCGGGGGGGAGGTACAATGAGCAGTTCTTC. Its protein product is CASSESPGGRYNEQFF.

V usage is TRBV9 and J usage is TRBJ2-3; possibly TRBD1 for D (5 bases). Trimming took 10 bases from V and 4 from J, leaving 16 bases between them. The V gene's germline CDR1 is SGDLS and CDR2 YYNGEE. This CDR3 region has 13 residues. The chain's CDR3 is CAGASAAADTQYF. Written as DNA, the CDR3 is TGTGCCGGGGCGTCGGCCGCGGCAGATACGCAGTATTTT.

This clonotype was counted at least ten times. The chain has TRBV5-6 and TRBJ1-5; D gene unclear. The V gene lost 0 bases and the J gene lost 3 bases, with 10 bases spanning the gap. The CDR3 length is 15 residues. The V gene's germline CDR1 is SGHDT and CDR2 YYEEEE. This CDR3 reads CASSLGPADNQPQHF. In nucleotides, the CDR3 is TGTGCCAGCAGCTTGGGGCCGGCAGACAATCAGCCCCAGCATTTT.

This clonotype was counted between two and nine times. The chain recombines TRBV4-3 with TRBJ1-6, with D maybe TRBD1 (5 bases). Trimming took 4 bases from V and 5 from J, leaving 6 bases between them. Germline V gives CDR1 LGHNA, CDR2 YSLEER. The CDR3 is 13 residues long. DNA of the CDR3: TGCGCCAGCAGCCGGGGGGATAATTCACCCCTCCACTTT. Translated, it gives CASSRGDNSPLHF.

This clonotype was seen many times. V and J are TRBV5-1 and TRBJ2-2, with 13 positions matching TRBD2. CDR1 and CDR2 (germline): SGHRS, YFSETQ. J was trimmed by 5 bases and V by 4 bases; bases with no gene match: 5. This CDR3 has 16 residues. The CDR3 spells CASSARLAGGTGELFF. The CDR3 DNA reads as TGCGCCAGCAGCGCTCGACTAGCGGGAGGTACCGGGGAGCTGTTTTTT.

At least ten counts were recorded for this clonotype. This sequence joins TRBV28 and TRBJ1-6, with D perhaps matching TRBD1 (5 bases). This CDR3 has 18 amino acids. The V end was cut by 2 bases, the J end by 7 bases, with 21 bases between. Germline assignment: CDR1 MDHEN and CDR2 SYDVKM. CDR3 coding DNA: TGTGCCAGCAGTTTAGGTTTGATTGGGACGGACCTAAATTCACCCCTCCACTTT. Its translation is CASSLGLIGTDLNSPLHF.

This clonotype was recorded many times. V and J are TRBV7-2 and TRBJ2-3, with D tentatively TRBD2 (5 bases). The germline CDR1 and CDR2 sequences are SGHTA and FQGNSA. This CDR3 contains 13 residues. Deletions cut 6 bases from V and 3 bases from J, with 10 bases between. In nucleotides, the CDR3 is TGTGCCAGCAGAAAAGGCGGGACAGATACGCAGTATTTT. This sequence encodes CASRKGGTDTQYF.

This clonotype was observed a handful of times. The V and J genes are TRBV6-1 and TRBJ2-5; TRBD2 matches 15 bases. V gave up 6 bases and J gave up 5 bases; unmatched junction bases: 10. Germline assignment: CDR1 MNHNS and CDR2 SASEGT. CDR3 length equals 17 residues. The DNA of the CDR3 is TGTGCCAGCAGCCCAGGACTAGCGGGAGGGCCGGGGGAGACCCAGTACTTC. As protein: CASSPGLAGGPGETQYF.

This chain connects TRBV28 to TRBJ2-4; TRBD2 agrees at 11 bases. CDR1 and CDR2 from the germline V gene are MDHEN and SYDVKM. The CDR3 spans 16 residues. The junction had 6 bases not matched to a gene; V was cut back by 5 bases and J by 3 bases. CDR3 sequence reads: CASSVLAGVGKNIQYF. In DNA, the CDR3 is TGTGCCAGCAGTGTACTAGCGGGAGTTGGCAAAAACATTCAGTACTTC.

The chain combines TRBV20-1 with TRBJ2-2, with D possibly called TRBD1 or TRBD2 (6 bases each). The length of the CDR3 is 16 residues. Germline CDR1 DFQATT, CDR2 SNEGSKA (reference sequence). V was trimmed by 6 bases and J by 3 bases, leaving 20 bases between them. CDR3 protein: CSARRGSGVDTGELFF. The CDR3, as DNA: TGCAGTGCCCGGAGGGGGTCAGGGGTGGACACCGGGGAGCTGTTTTTT.

The chain couples TRBV10-3 to TRBJ1-4; 10 positions match TRBD1. The CDR3 consists of 15 residues. J was trimmed by 12 bases and V by 6 bases; bases with no gene match: 13. Germline CDR1 is ENHRY and CDR2 is SYGVKD. Here the CDR3 reads CAISPGQGEGKELFF. Written as DNA, the CDR3 is TGTGCCATCAGCCCCGGACAGGGGGAAGGTAAAGAACTGTTTTTT.

This rearrangement joins TRBV24-1 to TRBJ2-3; TRBD2 matches at 12 bases. Trimming took 4 bases from V and 8 from J; bases not matched to a gene: 9. This CDR3 comprises 16 residues. Germline values: CDR1 KGHDR, CDR2 SFDVKD. CDR3 protein: CATSDPGLAGPGTQYF. The CDR3 DNA reads TGTGCCACCAGTGACCCGGGACTAGCGGGCCCCGGTACGCAGTATTTT.